This T cell receptor beta chain comes out of a study of response to subunit inactivated influenza vaccine. Whole-study results and caveats: It was the authors' suggestion that each seasonal influenza vaccination recruits few new T cells.

Trimming cost V 5 bases and J 7 bases, with 15 bases left between them. CDR1 is SGHVS, CDR2 FNYEAQ, per germline. The CDR3 is 13 residues long. As concerns this clonotype: What it binds is not known.

TCRdb processed the RT-PCR reads anew with MiXCR; each CDR3 protein has one entry. The data show roughly 650,000 distinct CDR3 sequences, 15% to 18% seen once. This clonotype was sampled from a man aged 50 or older who received an inactivated influenza vaccine. The chain is built from TRBV7-6 and TRBJ2-7; TRBD1 might be the D (6 bases). The source was PBMCs from blood, collected 12 days after vaccination. CDR3: CASSITGLGEQYF. CDR3 nucleotide sequence: TGTGCCAGCAGCATCACAGGGCTGGGGGAGCAGTACTTC.